One sample yielded the 16 T cell receptor beta chains listed below, sequenced in a study of technical replicates of blood from a handful of donors. Assay used: immunoSEQ multiplex PCR; TCRdb lists only in-frame clones, some missing. The table shows approximately 90,000 clones, with 95% occurring only once. Sequenced material: T cells isolated from PBMCs. The receptors were sampled from a human donor in good health.

The chain links TRBV5-1 to TRBJ2-4; the match to TRBD1 covers 11 bases. V lost 0 bases to trimming and J lost 8 bases; unmatched junction nucleotides: 4. Germline V gives CDR1 SGHRS, CDR2 YFSETQ. This CDR3 is 15 amino acids long. CDR3 nucleotide sequence: TGCGCCAGCAGCTTGGCCGGGACAGGGGGGGACATTCAGTACTTC. Protein: CASSLAGTGGDIQYF.

This rearrangement joins TRBV11-3 to TRBJ2-7, with 9 bases aligning to TRBD1. This CDR3 is built from 20 residues. Germline V CDR1 and CDR2: SGHNT, YENEEA. V lost 4 bases and J lost 1; bases outside the gene matches: 20. DNA of the CDR3: TGTGCCAGCAGCTCCCGCTACCACGTACTCCGGGACAGGGTGTCCTACGAGCAGTACTTC. Encoded protein: CASSSRYHVLRDRVSYEQYF. Looking up the rest from reference TRBV11-3 and TRBJ2-7 gives the full variable domain: EAGVVQSPRYKIIEKKQPVAFWCNPISGHNTLYWYLQNLGQGPELLIRYENEEAVDDSQLPKDRFSAERLKGVDSTLKIQPAELGDSAVYLCASSSRYHVLRDRVSYEQYFGPGTRLTVT.

In the case of this clone: One junction end disagrees with the germline gene, perhaps due to a read error. The chain couples TRBV19 to TRBJ1-1, with D possibly being TRBD1 (5 bases). The CDR3 covers 13 residues. The germline V gene has CDR1 LNHDA and CDR2 SQIVND (reference sequence). CDR3 DNA sequence: TGTGCCAGTAGTATAGAGGGGCAGTCTGAGGCTTTCTTT. It translates to CASSIEGQSEAFF.

This clone was observed once. The chain carries TRBV30 and TRBJ1-1; D remains ambiguous. V dropped 2 bases and J dropped 1 base, with 5 bases sitting between them. Germline values: CDR1 GTSNPN, CDR2 SVGIG (reference sequence). The CDR3 extends over 12 amino acids. This chain's CDR3 is CAWSPGNTEAFF. The CDR3 DNA reads as TGTGCCTGGAGTCCCGGGAACACTGAAGCTTTCTTT.

The V and J genes are TRBV5-1 and TRBJ2-1, with 8 nucleotides matching TRBD1. CDR3 length: 15 residues. Per the germline V gene, CDR1 is SGHRS and CDR2 is YFSETQ. V lost 0 bases and J lost 3; bases outside the gene matches: 2. The CDR3 DNA reads as TGCGCCAGCAGCTTGGAAGACAGGGGCTACAATGAGCAGTTCTTC. This sequence encodes CASSLEDRGYNEQFF.

The V call is TRBV7-6, the J call TRBJ2-7, with 8 bases aligning to TRBD2. The CDR3 totals 14 residues. V dropped 5 bases and J dropped 3; count of bases not matched to a gene: 6. CDR1 is SGHVS, CDR2 FNYEAQ, per germline. The CDR3 is CASSGAGEDYEQYF. DNA for the CDR3: TGTGCCAGCAGCGGAGCGGGAGAAGACTACGAGCAGTACTTC. Full variable domain (remainder filled in from reference TRBV7-6 and TRBJ2-7): GAGVSQSPRYKVTKRGQDVALRCDPISGHVSLYWYRQALGQGPEFLTYFNYEAQQDKSGLPNDRFSAERPEGSISTLTIQRTEQRDSAMYRCASSGAGEDYEQYFGPGTRLTVT.

V usage is TRBV7-9 and J usage is TRBJ2-1; 9 nucleotides align to TRBD2. The length of the CDR3 is 16 residues. Germline lookup yields CDR1 SEHNR and CDR2 FQNEAQ (reference sequence). Losses at the gene ends were 5 bases for V and 3 bases for J; bases not matched to a gene: 8. This CDR3 reads CASSRDGSGGYNEQFF. CDR3 DNA: TGTGCCAGCAGCCGTGACGGTAGCGGGGGCTACAATGAGCAGTTCTTC.

The rearrangement links TRBV28 to TRBJ1-4; D uncertain. CDR3 length: 14 amino acids. V lost 7 bases to trimming and J lost 7 bases, with 16 bases between them. Germline-derived CDR1 and CDR2 are MDHEN and SYDVKM. The CDR3 loop reads CASTSGGLGEKLFF. The CDR3 DNA reads as TGTGCCAGCACATCCGGAGGGTTAGGTGAAAAACTGTTTTTT.

This chain uses TRBV19 with TRBJ2-1; no firm D call. The CDR3 totals 16 residues. The V gene lost 2 bases and the J gene lost 0 bases, with 11 bases spanning the gap. CDR1 is LNHDA and CDR2 is SQIVND in the germline V gene (reference sequence). This chain's CDR3 is CASSISRSGSYNEQFF. The CDR3, as DNA: TGTGCCAGTAGTATAAGTCGGAGTGGCTCCTACAATGAGCAGTTCTTC.

The chain carries TRBV2 and TRBJ1-2; D is possibly TRBD1 (6 bases). V lost 4 bases and J 6 bases, leaving 18 bases between the germline ends. This CDR3 contains 15 residues. CDR1 SNHLY and CDR2 FYNNEI come from the germline V gene. The CDR3 nucleotides are TGTGCCAGCAGTGTTTCCAGGGGCGCTAGGAATGGCTACACCTTC. Amino acids: CASSVSRGARNGYTF.

The chain links TRBV5-5 to TRBJ2-2; 7 nucleotides agree with TRBD2. The CDR3 runs to 16 residues. The germline gives CDR1 SGHKS, CDR2 YYEKEE (reference sequence). Trimming cost V 4 bases and J 5 bases; bases outside gene matches: 11. CDR3 DNA sequence: TGTGCCAGCAGCAGCGGGAAGTTTATCAGTACCGGGGAGCTGTTTTTT. Encoded protein: CASSSGKFISTGELFF.

This clone was counted a single time. The chain combines TRBV6-1 with TRBJ2-7; D remains unclear. The CDR3 is made up of 14 amino acids. CDR1 and CDR2 from the germline V gene are MNHNS and SASEGT. With 5 bases removed from V and 2 bases from J, the gap between germline ends came to 13 bases. The CDR3, as DNA: TGTGCCAGCAGTTTTGTACAGTCAGCCTACGAGCAGTACTTC. Residues: CASSFVQSAYEQYF.

The genes are TRBV25-1 and TRBJ2-1, with TRBD1 matching over 9 bases. From germline, CDR1 is MGHDK and CDR2 SYGVNS. The CDR3 extends over 17 amino acids. The junction had 6 bases not matched to a gene; V was cut back by 2 bases and J by 1 base. In DNA, the CDR3 is TGTGCCAGCAGTGAACCACTCGGACAGGGGTCCTACAATGAGCAGTTCTTC. This sequence encodes CASSEPLGQGSYNEQFF.

The chain is built from TRBV10-1 and TRBJ2-7; 9 bases line up with TRBD2. After removal of 6 bases from V and 5 bases from J, the junction contained 11 bases not matched to a gene. Germline V gene data show CDR1 as WNHNN and CDR2 as SYGVQD (reference sequence). CDR3 length equals 15 residues. This chain's CDR3 is CASSETSGPMDEQYF. The CDR3 nucleotides read TGCGCCAGCAGCGAGACTAGCGGTCCTATGGACGAGCAGTACTTC.

V gene TRBV28 combines with J gene TRBJ1-3, with 10 bases lining up with TRBD1. J lost 0 bases, V lost 7 bases, and 12 bases had no gene match. Germline loops: CDR1 MDHEN, CDR2 SYDVKM. The CDR3 is 18 residues long. The chain's CDR3 is CASILDGTGDFSGNTIYF. Here the CDR3 DNA reads TGTGCCAGCATCTTAGACGGGACAGGGGACTTCTCTGGAAACACCATATATTTT. The entire variable domain, with the rest obtained from reference TRBV28 and TRBJ1-3, is as follows: DVKVTQSSRYLVKRTGEKVFLECVQDMDHENMFWYRQDPGLGLRLIYFSYDVKMKEKGDIPEGYSVSREKKERFSLILESASTNQTSMYLCASILDGTGDFSGNTIYFGEGSWLTVV.

V and J are TRBV2 and TRBJ1-5, with D maybe TRBD1 (6 bases). The CDR3 consists of 12 residues. Per the germline V gene, CDR1 is SNHLY and CDR2 is FYNNEI. Trimming stripped 6 bases from V and 5 bases from J, with 8 bases between. The CDR3 nucleotides are TGTGCCAGCAGCCGGACAGATCAGCCCCAGCATTTT. The encoded protein is CASSRTDQPQHF.